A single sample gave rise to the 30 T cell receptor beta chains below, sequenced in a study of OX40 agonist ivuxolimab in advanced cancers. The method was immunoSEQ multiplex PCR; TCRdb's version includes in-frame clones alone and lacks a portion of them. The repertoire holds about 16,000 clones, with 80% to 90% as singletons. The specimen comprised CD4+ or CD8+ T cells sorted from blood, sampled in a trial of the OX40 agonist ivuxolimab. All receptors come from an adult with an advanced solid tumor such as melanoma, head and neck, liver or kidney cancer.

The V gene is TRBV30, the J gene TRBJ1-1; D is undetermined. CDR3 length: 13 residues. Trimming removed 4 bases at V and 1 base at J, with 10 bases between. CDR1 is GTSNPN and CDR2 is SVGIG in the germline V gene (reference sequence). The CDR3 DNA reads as TGTGCCTGGACACCCTCAGCGAACACTGAAGCTTTCTTT. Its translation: CAWTPSANTEAFF.

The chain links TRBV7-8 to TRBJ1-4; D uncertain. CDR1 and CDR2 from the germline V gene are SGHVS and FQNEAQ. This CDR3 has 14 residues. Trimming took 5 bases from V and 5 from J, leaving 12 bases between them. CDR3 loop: CASSRMLENEKLFF. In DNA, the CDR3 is TGTGCCAGCAGCCGGATGCTGGAGAATGAAAAACTGTTTTTT.

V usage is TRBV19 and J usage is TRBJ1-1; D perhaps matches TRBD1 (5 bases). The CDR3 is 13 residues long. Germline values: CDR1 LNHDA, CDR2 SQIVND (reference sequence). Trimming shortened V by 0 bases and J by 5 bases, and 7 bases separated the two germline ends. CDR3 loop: CASSIDGATEAFF. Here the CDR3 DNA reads TGTGCCAGTAGTATAGATGGGGCAACTGAAGCTTTCTTT.

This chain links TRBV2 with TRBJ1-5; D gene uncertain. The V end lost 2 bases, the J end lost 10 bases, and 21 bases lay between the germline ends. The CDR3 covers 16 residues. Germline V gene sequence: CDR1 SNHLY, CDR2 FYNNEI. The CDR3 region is CASSEQGGFGIHPQHF. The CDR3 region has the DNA TGTGCCAGCAGTGAACAAGGAGGCTTTGGGATTCATCCCCAGCATTTT.

The CDR3 loop is CASSQYTGGMETQYF. The CDR3 coding sequence is TGCGCCAGCAGCCAATATACAGGGGGCATGGAGACCCAGTACTTC. The chain joins TRBV4-3 to TRBJ2-5; 9 positions match TRBD1. This CDR3 contains 15 residues. CDR1 and CDR2 (germline): LGHNA, YSLEER. J was trimmed by 5 bases and V by 2 bases; bases with no gene match: 6.

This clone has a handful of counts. The CDR3 is CASRWTSGRSYTQYF. CDR3 DNA sequence: TGTGCCAGCAGATGGACTAGCGGGAGAAGTTATACGCAGTATTTT. This chain uses TRBV28 with TRBJ2-3, with 13 bases identical to TRBD2. Germline CDR1 and CDR2: MDHEN and SYDVKM. With 6 bases clipped from V and 7 bases from J, the junction kept 7 bases outside the gene matches. The CDR3 loop spans 15 amino acids.

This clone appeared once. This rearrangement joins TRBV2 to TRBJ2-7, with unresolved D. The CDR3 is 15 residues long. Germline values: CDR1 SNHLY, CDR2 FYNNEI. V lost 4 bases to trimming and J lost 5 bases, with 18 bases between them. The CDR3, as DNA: TGTGCCAGCAGTGGAGGCAGCCAAAATGTCAACGAGCAGTACTTC. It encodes CASSGGSQNVNEQYF.

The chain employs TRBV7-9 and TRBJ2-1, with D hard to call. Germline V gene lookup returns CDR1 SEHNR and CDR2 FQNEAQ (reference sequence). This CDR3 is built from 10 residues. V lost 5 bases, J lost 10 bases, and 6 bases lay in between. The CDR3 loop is CASSLREQFF. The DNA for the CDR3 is TGTGCCAGCAGCCTACGGGAGCAGTTCTTC.

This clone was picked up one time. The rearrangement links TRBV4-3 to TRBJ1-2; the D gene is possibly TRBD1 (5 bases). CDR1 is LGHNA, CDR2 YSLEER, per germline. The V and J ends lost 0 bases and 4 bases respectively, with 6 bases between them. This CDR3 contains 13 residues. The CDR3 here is CASSQETAYGYTF. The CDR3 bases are TGCGCCAGCAGCCAAGAGACAGCCTATGGCTACACCTTC.

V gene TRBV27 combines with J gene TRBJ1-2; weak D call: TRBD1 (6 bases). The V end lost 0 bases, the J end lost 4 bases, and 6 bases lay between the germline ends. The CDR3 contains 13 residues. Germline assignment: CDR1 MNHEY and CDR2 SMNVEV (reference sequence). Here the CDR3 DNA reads TGTGCCAGCAGTTTATCGGACAGCTATGGCTACACCTTC. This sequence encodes CASSLSDSYGYTF.

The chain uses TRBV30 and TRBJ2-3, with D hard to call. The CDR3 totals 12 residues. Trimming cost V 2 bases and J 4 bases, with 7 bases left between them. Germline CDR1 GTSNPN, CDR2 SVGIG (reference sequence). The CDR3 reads CAWSLDSDTQYF. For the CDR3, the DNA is TGTGCCTGGAGTCTGGATTCAGATACGCAGTATTTT.

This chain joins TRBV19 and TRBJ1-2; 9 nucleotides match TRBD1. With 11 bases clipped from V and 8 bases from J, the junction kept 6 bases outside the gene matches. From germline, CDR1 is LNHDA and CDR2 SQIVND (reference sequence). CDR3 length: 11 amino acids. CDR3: CAGGTGPGYTF. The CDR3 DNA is TGTGCCGGAGGGACAGGGCCGGGCTACACCTTC.

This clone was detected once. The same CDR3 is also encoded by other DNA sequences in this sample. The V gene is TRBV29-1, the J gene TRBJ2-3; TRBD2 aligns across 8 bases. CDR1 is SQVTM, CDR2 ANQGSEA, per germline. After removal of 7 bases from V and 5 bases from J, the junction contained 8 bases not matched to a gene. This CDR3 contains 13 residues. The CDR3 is CSDQAGAVDTQYF. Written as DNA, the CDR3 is TGCAGCGATCAAGCGGGAGCGGTAGATACGCAGTATTTT.

The DNA for the CDR3 is TGCGCCAGCAGCCCCGGATACTCCTACGAGCAGTACTTC. Translating it yields CASSPGYSYEQYF. The rearrangement joins TRBV4-1 to TRBJ2-7; no clear D gene. Germline assignment: CDR1 MGHRA and CDR2 YSYEKL. V dropped 4 bases and J dropped 0 bases, with 7 bases sitting between them. This CDR3 region has 13 residues.

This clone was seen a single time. CDR3 sequence: CASSLVGGTDTQYF. The CDR3 coding sequence is TGTGCCAGCAGCTTAGTCGGGGGGACAGATACGCAGTATTTT. This chain joins TRBV7-2 and TRBJ2-3, with 7 bases fitting TRBD2. With 1 base clipped from V and 3 bases from J, the junction kept 1 base outside the gene matches. CDR1 and CDR2 (germline): SGHTA, FQGNSA. The CDR3 consists of 14 residues.

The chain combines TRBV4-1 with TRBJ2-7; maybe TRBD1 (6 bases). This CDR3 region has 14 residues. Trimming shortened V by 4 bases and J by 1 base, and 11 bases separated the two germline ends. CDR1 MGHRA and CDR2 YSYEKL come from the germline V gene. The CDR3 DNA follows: TGCGCCAGCAGCCCCGGGACATTTTCCTACGAGCAGTACTTC. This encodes CASSPGTFSYEQYF.

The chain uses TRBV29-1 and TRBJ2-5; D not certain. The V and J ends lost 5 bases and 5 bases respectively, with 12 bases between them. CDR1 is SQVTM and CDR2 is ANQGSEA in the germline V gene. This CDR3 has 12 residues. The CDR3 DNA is TGCAGCGTTATAATGCCGGCGGAGACCCAGTACTTC. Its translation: CSVIMPAETQYF.

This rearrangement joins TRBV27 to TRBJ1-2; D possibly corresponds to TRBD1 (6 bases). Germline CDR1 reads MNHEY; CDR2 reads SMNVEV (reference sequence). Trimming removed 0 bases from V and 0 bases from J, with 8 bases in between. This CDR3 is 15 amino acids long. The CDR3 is CASSLSAGANYGYTF. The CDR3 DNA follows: TGTGCCAGCAGTTTATCTGCAGGGGCTAACTATGGCTACACCTTC.

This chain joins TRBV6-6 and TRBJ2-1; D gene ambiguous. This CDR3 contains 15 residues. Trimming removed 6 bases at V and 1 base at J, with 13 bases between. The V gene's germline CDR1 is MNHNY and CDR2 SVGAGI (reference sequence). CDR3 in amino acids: CASSHSGYSYNEQFF. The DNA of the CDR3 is TGTGCCAGCAGCCACTCGGGCTATTCCTACAATGAGCAGTTCTTC.

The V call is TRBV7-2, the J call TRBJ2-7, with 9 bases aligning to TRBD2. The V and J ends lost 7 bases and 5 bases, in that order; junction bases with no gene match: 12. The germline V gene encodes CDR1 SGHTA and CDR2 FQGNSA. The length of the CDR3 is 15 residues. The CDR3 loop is CASTPGSGRTHEQYF. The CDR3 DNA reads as TGTGCCAGCACCCCGGGGAGCGGGAGGACTCACGAGCAGTACTTC.

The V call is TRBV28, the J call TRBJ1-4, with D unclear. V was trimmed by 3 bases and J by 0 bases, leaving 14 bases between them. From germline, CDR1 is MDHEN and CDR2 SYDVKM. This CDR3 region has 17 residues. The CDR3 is CASSFAQNHPTNEKLFF. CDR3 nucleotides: TGTGCCAGCAGTTTCGCACAGAACCACCCAACTAATGAAAAACTGTTTTTT.

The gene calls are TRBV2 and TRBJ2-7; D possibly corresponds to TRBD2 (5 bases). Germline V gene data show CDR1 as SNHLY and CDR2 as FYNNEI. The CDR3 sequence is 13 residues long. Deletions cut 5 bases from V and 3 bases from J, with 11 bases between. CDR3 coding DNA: TGTGCCAGCAGTCAAGGACTCTACTACGAGCAGTACTTC. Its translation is CASSQGLYYEQYF.

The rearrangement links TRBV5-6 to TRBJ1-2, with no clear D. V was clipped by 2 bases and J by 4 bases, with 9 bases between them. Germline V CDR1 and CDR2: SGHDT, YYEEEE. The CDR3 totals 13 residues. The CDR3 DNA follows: TGTGCCAGCAGCTTTGAGGAATCCTATGGCTACACCTTC. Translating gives CASSFEESYGYTF.

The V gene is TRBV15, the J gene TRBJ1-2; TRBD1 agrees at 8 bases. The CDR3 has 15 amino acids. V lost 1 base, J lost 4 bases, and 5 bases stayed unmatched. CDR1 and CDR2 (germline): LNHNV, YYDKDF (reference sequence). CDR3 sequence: CATSRAATGGYGYTF. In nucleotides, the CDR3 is TGTGCCACCAGCAGAGCGGCCACAGGGGGCTATGGCTACACCTTC. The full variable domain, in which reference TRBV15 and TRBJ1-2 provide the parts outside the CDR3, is DAMVIQNPRYQVTQFGKPVTLSCSQTLNHNVMYWYQQKSSQAPKLLFHYYDKDFNNEADTPDNFQSRRPNTSFCFLDIRSPGLGDTAMYLCATSRAATGGYGYTFGSGTRLTVV.

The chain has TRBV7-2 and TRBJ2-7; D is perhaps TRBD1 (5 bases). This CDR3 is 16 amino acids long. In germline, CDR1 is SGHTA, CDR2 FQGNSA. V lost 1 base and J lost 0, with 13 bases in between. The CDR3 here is CASSLEPVRASYEQYF. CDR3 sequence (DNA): TGTGCCAGCAGCTTAGAGCCTGTCAGGGCCTCCTACGAGCAGTACTTC.

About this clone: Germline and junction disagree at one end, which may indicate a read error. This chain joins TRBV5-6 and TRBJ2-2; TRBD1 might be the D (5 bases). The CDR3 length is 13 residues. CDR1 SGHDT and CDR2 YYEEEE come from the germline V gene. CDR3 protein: CASGLGAAGELFF. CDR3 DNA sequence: TGTGCCAGCGGCTTAGGGGCGGCCGGGGAGCTGTTTTTT.

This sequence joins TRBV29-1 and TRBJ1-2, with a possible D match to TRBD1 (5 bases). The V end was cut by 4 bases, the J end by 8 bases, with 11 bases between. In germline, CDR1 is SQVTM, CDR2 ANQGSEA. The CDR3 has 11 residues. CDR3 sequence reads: CSVVRDRGYTF. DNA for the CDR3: TGCAGCGTTGTCAGGGATCGCGGCTACACCTTC.

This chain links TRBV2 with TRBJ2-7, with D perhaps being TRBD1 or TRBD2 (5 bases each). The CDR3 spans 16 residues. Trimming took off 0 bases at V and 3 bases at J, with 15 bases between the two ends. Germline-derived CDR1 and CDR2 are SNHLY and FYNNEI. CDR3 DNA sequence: TGTGCCAGCAGTGAAGCGCCGGGACGGGTGGTCTACGAGCAGTACTTC. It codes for CASSEAPGRVVYEQYF.

CDR3 in amino acids: CASTAEGTYEQYF. The CDR3 coding sequence is TGTGCCAGCACGGCGGAGGGTACCTACGAGCAGTACTTC. The genes are TRBV27 and TRBJ2-7; perhaps TRBD2 as D (6 bases). V lost 7 bases, J lost 2 bases, and 12 bases lay in between. The CDR3 is 13 residues long. Looked up from germline, CDR1 is MNHEY and CDR2 is SMNVEV (reference sequence).

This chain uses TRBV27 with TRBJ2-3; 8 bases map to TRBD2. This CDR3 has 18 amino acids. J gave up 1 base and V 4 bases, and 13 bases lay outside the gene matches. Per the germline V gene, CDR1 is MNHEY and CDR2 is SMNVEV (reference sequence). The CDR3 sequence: CASSSRAGVVLGTDTQYF. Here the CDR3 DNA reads TGTGCCAGCAGTTCGAGAGCGGGAGTGGTTCTGGGCACAGATACGCAGTATTTT.